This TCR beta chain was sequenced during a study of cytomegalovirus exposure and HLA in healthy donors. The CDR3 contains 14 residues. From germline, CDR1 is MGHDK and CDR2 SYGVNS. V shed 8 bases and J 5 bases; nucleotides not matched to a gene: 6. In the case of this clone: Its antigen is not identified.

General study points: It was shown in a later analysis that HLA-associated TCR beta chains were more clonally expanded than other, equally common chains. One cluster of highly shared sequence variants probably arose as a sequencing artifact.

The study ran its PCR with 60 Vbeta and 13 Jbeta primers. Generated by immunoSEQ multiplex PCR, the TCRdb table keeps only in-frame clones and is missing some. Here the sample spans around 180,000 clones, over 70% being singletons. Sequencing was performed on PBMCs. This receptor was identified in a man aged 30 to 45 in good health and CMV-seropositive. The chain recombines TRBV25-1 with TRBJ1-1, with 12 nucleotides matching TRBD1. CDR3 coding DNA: TGTGCCAGCGGGACAGGGGGCTTAGGGACTGAAGCTTTCTTT. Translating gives CASGTGGLGTEAFF. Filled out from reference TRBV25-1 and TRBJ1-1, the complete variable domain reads EADIYQTPRYLVIGTGKKITLECSQTMGHDKMYWYQQDPGMELHLIHYSYGVNSTEKGDLSSESTVSRIRTEHFPLTLESARPSHTSQYLCASGTGGLGTEAFFGQGTRLTVV.